This TCR beta chain was identified during a study of immune heterogeneity within non-small cell lung tumors. Amplification of the TCR beta CDR3 was achieved through multiplex PCR with 32 V and 13 J primers. TCRdb analysed the multiplex PCR reads with MiXCR anew, one entry per CDR3 protein. The data contain tens of thousands of distinct CDR3 sequences, 28% of them seen just once; the ten biggest clones take up 4.1%. As template, the study used bulk tumor genomic DNA at approximately 610 ng per sample. Taken during surgery, several biopsies per primary tumor were spaced as far apart as possible within the tumor mass. Patients underwent curative surgery for non-small cell lung cancer (untreated and newly diagnosed). The V gene lost 3 bases and the J gene lost 8 bases, with 19 bases spanning the gap. The CDR3 has 15 residues. CDR1 and CDR2 from the germline V gene are MDHEN and SYDVKM. Only a few counts were recorded for this clonotype. As the CDR3 is not closed by the conserved phenylalanine or tryptophan, this likely results from a read error.

This clonotype originated in a man between 35 and 55 years old with non-small cell lung cancer. Sequenced material: lung tumor tissue. This sequence joins TRBV28 and TRBJ1-2, with D possibly matching TRBD1 (5 bases). The CDR3 DNA sequence: TGTGCCAGCAGTTTTTATCGCATTGGGGGATCCGGCTACACCCTC. Its protein product is CASSFYRIGGSGYTL.